This TCR beta chain is from a study of a mutant IDH1 vaccine in newly diagnosed glioma. The overall study: The treated population exhibited a male proportion of about 60%, a female proportion of about 38%, and a mean age of about 40 years. Standard pretreatment was either radiotherapy, temozolomide, or, for most, radiochemotherapy with temozolomide.

Germline values: CDR1 SGHNT, CDR2 YYREEE (reference sequence). V dropped 4 bases and J dropped 8 bases, with 24 bases sitting between them. This CDR3 is built from 17 residues. Findings of the study overall: Most patients, approximately 92%, showed vaccine-induced immune responses. There seemed to be no relation between pseudoprogression and changes in top peripheral T cell clonotypes.

Time point described: baseline, week 1 (first vaccination visit). The treatment is: pre-vaccination baseline after standard-of-care therapy. Turning to this clone: No antigen is known for it.

The table came from immunoSEQ multiplex PCR; TCRdb's copy has only in-frame clones and leaves some out. The sample has approximately 70,000 clones, about four fifths seen once. The V gene is TRBV5-4, the J gene TRBJ1-4, with TRBD1 as a possible D gene (6 bases). The specimen comprised PBMCs, sampled from a glioma patient treated with radiotherapy, temozolomide or both. The TCR originated in a man aged 50 to 60 with glioma. The CDR3 nucleotides are TGTGCCAGCAGCAGTGATCCGGGCGGGGGGCCTGGGGAAAAACTGTTTTTT. Amino acid sequence: CASSSDPGGGPGEKLFF.